This TCR beta chain was found in a study of blood T cell repertoires in COVID-19. Study overall: Acute-phase and convalescent COVID-19 samples originated in the United States, Italy and Spain. PBMCs, B-cell-depleted T cells, or T cells were the source of the cDNA or gDNA that made up the material.

TCRdb's table, derived via immunoSEQ multiplex PCR, lists solely in-frame clones and lacks some. This sample has about 82,000 clones, with just under 80% found just once. Enrollment of patients from Seattle took place during active infection, with longitudinal follow-up. The specimen was peripheral blood. The source is a man between 60 and 75 years old with COVID-19, enrolled during active disease.

CDR3 residues: CASRASTEAFF. The CDR3 DNA follows: TGTGCCAGTAGGGCTTCGACTGAAGCTTTCTTT. J is TRBJ1-1 and V is TRBV19; D remains ambiguous. Germline loops: CDR1 LNHDA, CDR2 SQIVND (reference sequence). The CDR3 consists of 11 residues. Trimming removed 6 bases at V and 5 bases at J, with 7 bases between.